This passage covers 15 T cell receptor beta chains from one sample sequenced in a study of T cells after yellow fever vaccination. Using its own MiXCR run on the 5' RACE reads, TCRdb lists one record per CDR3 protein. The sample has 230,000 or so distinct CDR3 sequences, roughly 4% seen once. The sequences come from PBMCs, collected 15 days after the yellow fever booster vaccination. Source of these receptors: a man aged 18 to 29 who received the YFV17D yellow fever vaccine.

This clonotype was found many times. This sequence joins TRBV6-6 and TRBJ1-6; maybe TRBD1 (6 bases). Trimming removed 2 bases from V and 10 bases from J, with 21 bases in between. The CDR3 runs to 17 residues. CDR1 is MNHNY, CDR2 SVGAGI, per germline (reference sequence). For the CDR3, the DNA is TGTGCCAGCAGTTACAGGGATGGGGGCGCGTTTAACTCACCCCTCCACTTT. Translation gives CASSYRDGGAFNSPLHF.

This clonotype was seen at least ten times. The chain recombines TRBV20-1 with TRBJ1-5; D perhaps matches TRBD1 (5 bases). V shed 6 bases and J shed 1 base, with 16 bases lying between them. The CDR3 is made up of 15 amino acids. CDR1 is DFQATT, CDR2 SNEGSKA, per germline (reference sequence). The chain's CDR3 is CSANGHLSSNQPQHF. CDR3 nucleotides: TGCAGTGCCAATGGACACCTGTCAAGCAATCAGCCCCAGCATTTT.

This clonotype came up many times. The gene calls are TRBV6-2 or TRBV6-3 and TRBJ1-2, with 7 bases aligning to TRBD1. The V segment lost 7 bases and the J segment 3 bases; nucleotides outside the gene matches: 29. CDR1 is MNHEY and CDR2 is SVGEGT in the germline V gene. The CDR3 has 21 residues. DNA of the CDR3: TGTGCCAGCACCCTTTTATGGGACAGCTGGATATCAGGGGCGCGTCACTATGGCTACACCTTC. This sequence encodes CASTLLWDSWISGARHYGYTF.

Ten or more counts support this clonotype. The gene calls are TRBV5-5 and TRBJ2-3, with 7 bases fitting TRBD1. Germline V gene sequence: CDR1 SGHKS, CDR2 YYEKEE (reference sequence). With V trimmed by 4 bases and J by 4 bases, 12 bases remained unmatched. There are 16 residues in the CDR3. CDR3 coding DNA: TGTGCCAGCAGCCGAAACCGGGACAGCAGCTCAGATACGCAGTATTTT. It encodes CASSRNRDSSSDTQYF.

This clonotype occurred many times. This chain's CDR3 is CASQRDSNQPQHF. CDR3 in DNA: TGTGCCAGCCAGCGGGACAGCAATCAGCCCCAGCATTTT. V gene TRBV6-2 or TRBV6-3 combines with J gene TRBJ1-5; D may be TRBD1 (5 bases). Trimming left V 8 bases short and J 1 base short, with 9 bases between. Germline V gene data show CDR1 as MNHEY and CDR2 as SVGEGT. This CDR3 comprises 13 residues.

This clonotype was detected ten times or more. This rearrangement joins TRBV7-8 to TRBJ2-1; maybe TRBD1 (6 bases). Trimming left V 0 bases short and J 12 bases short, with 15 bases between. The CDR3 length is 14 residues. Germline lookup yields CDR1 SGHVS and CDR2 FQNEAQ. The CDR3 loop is CASSLADNRVRQFF. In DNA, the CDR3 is TGTGCCAGCAGCTTAGCCGATAACAGGGTGCGGCAGTTCTTC.

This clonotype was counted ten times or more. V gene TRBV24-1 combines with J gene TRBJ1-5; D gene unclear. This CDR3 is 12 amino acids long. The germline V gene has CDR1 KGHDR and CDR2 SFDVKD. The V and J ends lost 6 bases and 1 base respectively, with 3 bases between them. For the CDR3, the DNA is TGTGCCACCAGTCGGAGCAATCAGCCCCAGCATTTT. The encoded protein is CATSRSNQPQHF.

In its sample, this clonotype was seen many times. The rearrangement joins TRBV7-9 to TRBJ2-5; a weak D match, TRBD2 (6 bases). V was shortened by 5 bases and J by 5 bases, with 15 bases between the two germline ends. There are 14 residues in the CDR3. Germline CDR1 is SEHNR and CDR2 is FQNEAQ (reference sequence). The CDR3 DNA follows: TGTGCCAGCAGCGTCGTCGGGGGTGCCGAGACCCAGTACTTC. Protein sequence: CASSVVGGAETQYF.

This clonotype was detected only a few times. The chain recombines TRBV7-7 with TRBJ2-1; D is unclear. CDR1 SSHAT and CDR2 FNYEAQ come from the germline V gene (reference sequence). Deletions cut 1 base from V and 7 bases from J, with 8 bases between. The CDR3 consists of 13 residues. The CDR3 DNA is TGTGCCAGCAGCTTAGGCGATCCGAATGAGCAGTTCTTC. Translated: CASSLGDPNEQFF.

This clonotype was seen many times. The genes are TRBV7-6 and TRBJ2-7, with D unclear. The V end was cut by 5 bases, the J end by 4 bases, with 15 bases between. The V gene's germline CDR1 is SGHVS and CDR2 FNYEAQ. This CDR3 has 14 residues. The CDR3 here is CASSPKFVVYEQYF. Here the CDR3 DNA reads TGTGCCAGCAGCCCCAAATTCGTAGTTTACGAGCAGTACTTC.

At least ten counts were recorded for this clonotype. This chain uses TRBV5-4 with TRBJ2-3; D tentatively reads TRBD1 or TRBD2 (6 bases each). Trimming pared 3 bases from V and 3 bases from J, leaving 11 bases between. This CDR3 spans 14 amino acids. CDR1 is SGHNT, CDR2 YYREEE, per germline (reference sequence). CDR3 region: CASSSGGTTDTQYF. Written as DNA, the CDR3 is TGTGCCAGCAGCTCCGGGGGCACAACAGATACGCAGTATTTT.

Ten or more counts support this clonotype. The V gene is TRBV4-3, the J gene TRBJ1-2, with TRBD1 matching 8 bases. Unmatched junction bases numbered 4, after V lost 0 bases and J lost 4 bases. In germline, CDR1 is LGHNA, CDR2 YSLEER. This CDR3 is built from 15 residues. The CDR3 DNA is TGCGCCAGCAGCCAAGAGAGACAGGGGTCCTATGGCTACACCTTC. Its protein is CASSQERQGSYGYTF.

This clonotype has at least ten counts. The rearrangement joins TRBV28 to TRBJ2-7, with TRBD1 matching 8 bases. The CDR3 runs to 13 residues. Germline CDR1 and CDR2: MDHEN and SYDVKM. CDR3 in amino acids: CASSSGQGVILHV. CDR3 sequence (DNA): TGTGCCAGCAGTTCAGGACAGGGTGTAATATTGCACGTC.

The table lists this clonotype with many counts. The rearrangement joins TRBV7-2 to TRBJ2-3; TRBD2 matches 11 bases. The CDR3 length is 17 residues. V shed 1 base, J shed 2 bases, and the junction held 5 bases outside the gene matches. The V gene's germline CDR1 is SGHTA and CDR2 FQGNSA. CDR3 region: CASSLGASGRTTDTQYF. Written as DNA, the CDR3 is TGTGCCAGCAGCTTAGGTGCTAGCGGGAGGACCACAGATACGCAGTATTTT.

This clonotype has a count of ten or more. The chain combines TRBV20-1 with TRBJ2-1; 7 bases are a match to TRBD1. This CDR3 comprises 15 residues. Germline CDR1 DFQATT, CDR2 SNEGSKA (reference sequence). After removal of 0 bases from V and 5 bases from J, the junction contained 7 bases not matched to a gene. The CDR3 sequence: CSAREVTQGDNEQFF. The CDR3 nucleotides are TGCAGTGCTAGAGAAGTCACTCAGGGGGACAATGAGCAGTTCTTC.